This T cell receptor (beta chain) came from a study of blood T cell repertoires in COVID-19. In the study overall: T cells, B-cell-depleted T cells, or PBMCs supplied cDNA or gDNA.

This CDR3 spans 16 amino acids. From germline, CDR1 is SGHTA and CDR2 FQGNSA. The V end lost 1 base, the J end lost 7 bases, and 19 bases lay between the germline ends. Sequencing used immunoSEQ multiplex PCR; TCRdb keeps in-frame clones, though not all of them. The data show more than 75,000 clones, approximately 79% seen once. This rearrangement joins TRBV7-2 to TRBJ1-1, with D unresolved. The TCR comes from a woman older than 75 with active or convalescent COVID-19. Sequenced input: peripheral blood. This CDR3 is CASSLGSGTVMGEAFF. The CDR3 DNA follows: TGTGCCAGCAGCTTAGGATCAGGAACCGTTATGGGTGAAGCTTTCTTT.